A selection of T cell receptor beta chains follows, all from one sample in a study of blood T cell repertoires in COVID-19. TCRdb's table, derived via immunoSEQ multiplex PCR, lists solely in-frame clones and lacks some. The table includes about 150,000 clones, roughly 88% detected once. The sample comprised peripheral blood. Receptors were obtained from a woman between 45 and 60 years old in a cohort sampled during active or convalescent COVID-19. The CDR3 runs from the conserved cysteine through the conserved F or W. The D gene is left open where the match is weak. Some rows have no size entry. The others give once, few or many, or a class for an expanded clone.

V gene: TRBV11-2; J gene: TRBJ1-1; D gene: TRBD1; clone size: NA; CDR3 protein: CASSPRTGETEAFF; CDR3 DNA: TGTGCCAGCAGCCCCCGGACAGGGGAAACTGAAGCTTTCTTT
V gene: TRBV13; J gene: TRBJ2-1; D gene: TRBD2; clone size: few; CDR3 protein: CASSPPSGLAGGSNEQFF; CDR3 DNA: TGTGCCAGCAGCCCCCCCTCGGGACTAGCGGGGGGGTCCAATGAGCAGTTCTTC
V gene: TRBV7-8; J gene: TRBJ2-7; D gene: NA; clone size: NA; CDR3 protein: CASSAGQINSYEQYF; CDR3 DNA: TGTGCCAGCAGCGCGGGACAGATAAACTCCTACGAGCAGTACTTC
V gene: TRBV28; J gene: TRBJ1-5; D gene: NA; clone size: NA; CDR3 protein: CASTLGGLQNQPQHF; CDR3 DNA: TGTGCCAGCACCCTGGGTGGACTGCAAAACCAGCCCCAGCATTTT
V gene: TRBV5-4; J gene: TRBJ1-6; D gene: TRBD1; clone size: NA; CDR3 protein: CASSRAGTAYNSPLHF; CDR3 DNA: TGTGCCAGCAGCAGGGCCGGGACAGCATATAATTCACCCCTCCACTTT
V gene: TRBV10-2; J gene: TRBJ2-2; D gene: TRBD2; clone size: NA; CDR3 protein: CASRRLAGGPGTGELFF; CDR3 DNA: TGCGCCAGCAGGCGACTAGCGGGGGGGCCGGGCACCGGGGAGCTGTTTTTT
V gene: TRBV11-2; J gene: TRBJ1-4; D gene: TRBD1; clone size: NA; CDR3 protein: CASSFYQGGHEKLFF; CDR3 DNA: TGTGCCAGCAGCTTTTACCAGGGGGGTCATGAAAAACTGTTTTTT
V gene: TRBV12-5; J gene: TRBJ2-7; D gene: TRBD2; clone size: NA; CDR3 protein: CASGWGLAVEGEQYF; CDR3 DNA: TGTGCTAGTGGTTGGGGACTAGCGGTTGAAGGCGAGCAGTACTTC
V gene: TRBV3-1/TRBV3-2; J gene: TRBJ1-2; D gene: NA; clone size: NA; CDR3 protein: CASSQERWSYGYTF; CDR3 DNA: TGTGCCAGCAGCCAAGAACGGTGGAGCTATGGCTACACCTTC
V gene: TRBV10-3; J gene: TRBJ2-1; D gene: TRBD1; clone size: NA; CDR3 protein: CAISESLGQGYNEQFF; CDR3 DNA: TGTGCCATCAGTGAGTCGTTGGGACAGGGATACAATGAGCAGTTCTTC
V gene: TRBV4-1; J gene: TRBJ1-2; D gene: NA; clone size: NA; CDR3 protein: CASSQDRTFGGGYTF; CDR3 DNA: TGCGCCAGCAGCCAAGATAGAACATTCGGAGGGGGCTACACCTTC
V gene: TRBV7-3; J gene: TRBJ2-1; D gene: TRBD2; clone size: NA; CDR3 protein: CASSLLAVSYNEQFF; CDR3 DNA: TGTGCCAGCAGCTTACTAGCGGTCTCCTACAATGAGCAGTTCTTC
V gene: TRBV6-1; J gene: TRBJ2-7; D gene: NA; clone size: NA; CDR3 protein: CASSDGISYEQYF; CDR3 DNA: TGTGCCAGCAGTGACGGGATCTCCTACGAGCAGTACTTC
V gene: TRBV18; J gene: TRBJ1-1; D gene: TRBD1; clone size: NA; CDR3 protein: CASSPTGTGLSTEAFF; CDR3 DNA: TGTGCCAGCTCACCAACCGGGACAGGTTTGAGCACTGAAGCTTTCTTT
V gene: TRBV29-1; J gene: TRBJ2-7; D gene: NA; clone size: NA; CDR3 protein: CSVTGTYEQYF; CDR3 DNA: TGCAGCGTAACAGGCACCTACGAGCAGTACTTC
V gene: TRBV3-1/TRBV3-2; J gene: TRBJ2-3; D gene: TRBD2; clone size: NA; CDR3 protein: CASSPRSGITDTQYF; CDR3 DNA: TGTGCCAGCAGCCCACGGAGCGGGATCACAGATACGCAGTATTTT
V gene: TRBV19; J gene: TRBJ1-4; D gene: TRBD1; clone size: NA; CDR3 protein: CASSTQGEGGKLFF; CDR3 DNA: TGTGCCAGTAGTACCCAGGGGGAAGGGGGAAAACTGTTTTTT
V gene: TRBV4-1; J gene: TRBJ1-2; D gene: TRBD1; clone size: NA; CDR3 protein: CASSQEGLRRGQSYGYTF; CDR3 DNA: TGCGCCAGCAGCCAAGAGGGGCTGCGGAGGGGGCAAAGCTATGGCTACACCTTC
V gene: TRBV4-3; J gene: TRBJ1-3; D gene: NA; clone size: NA; CDR3 protein: CASSQDAGVSGNTIYF; CDR3 DNA: TGCGCCAGCAGCCAAGATGCCGGGGTCTCTGGAAACACCATATATTTT
V gene: TRBV3-1/TRBV3-2; J gene: TRBJ2-5; D gene: NA; clone size: NA; CDR3 protein: CASSQVSGSEETQYF; CDR3 DNA: TGTGCCAGCAGCCAAGTTTCAGGATCAGAAGAGACCCAGTACTTC
V gene: TRBV11-3; J gene: TRBJ2-1; D gene: NA; clone size: NA; CDR3 protein: CASSLMGQGQANEQFF; CDR3 DNA: TGTGCCAGCAGCTTAATGGGTCAGGGACAAGCAAATGAGCAGTTCTTC
V gene: TRBV27; J gene: TRBJ1-2; D gene: NA; clone size: NA; CDR3 protein: CASSRTRANYGYTF; CDR3 DNA: TGTGCCAGCAGCCGGACAAGAGCTAACTATGGCTACACCTTC
V gene: TRBV19; J gene: TRBJ2-7; D gene: TRBD2; clone size: few; CDR3 protein: CASSPGLAGAEQYF; CDR3 DNA: TGTGCCAGTAGCCCCGGGCTAGCGGGGGCCGAGCAGTACTTC
V gene: TRBV30; J gene: TRBJ1-5; D gene: NA; clone size: few; CDR3 protein: CAWSSGRGSQPQHF; CDR3 DNA: TGTGCCTGGAGTTCTGGGCGGGGTTCCCAGCCCCAGCATTTT
V gene: TRBV6-1; J gene: TRBJ2-7; D gene: NA; clone size: NA; CDR3 protein: CAVRGKNNEQYF; CDR3 DNA: TGTGCCGTCCGAGGGAAGAACAACGAGCAGTACTTC
V gene: TRBV7-2; J gene: TRBJ2-2; D gene: NA; clone size: NA; CDR3 protein: CASSLARGAGELFF; CDR3 DNA: TGTGCCAGCAGCTTAGCCAGGGGGGCCGGGGAGCTGTTTTTT
V gene: TRBV5-1; J gene: TRBJ1-3; D gene: NA; clone size: NA; CDR3 protein: CASSLKEGGGNTIYF; CDR3 DNA: TGCGCCAGCAGCTTGAAGGAAGGAGGTGGAAACACCATATATTTT
V gene: TRBV5-1; J gene: TRBJ1-2; D gene: TRBD1; clone size: NA; CDR3 protein: CASSPTFRRDRGGINYGYTF; CDR3 DNA: TGCGCCAGCAGCCCCACATTCCGTCGGGACAGGGGAGGTATCAACTATGGCTACACCTTC
V gene: TRBV13; J gene: TRBJ2-7; D gene: TRBD1; clone size: NA; CDR3 protein: CASSPQGTGYNEQYF; CDR3 DNA: TGTGCCAGCAGCCCCCAAGGGACAGGGTATAACGAGCAGTACTTC
V gene: TRBV11-2; J gene: TRBJ2-5; D gene: TRBD2; clone size: NA; CDR3 protein: CASSSQRGQETQYF; CDR3 DNA: TGTGCCAGCAGCTCCCAGCGGGGACAAGAGACCCAGTACTTC
V gene: TRBV5-1; J gene: TRBJ2-7; D gene: TRBD1; clone size: NA; CDR3 protein: CASSLGQGAYEQYF; CDR3 DNA: TGCGCCAGCAGCTTGGGACAGGGGGCCTACGAGCAGTACTTC
V gene: TRBV7-2; J gene: TRBJ2-7; D gene: NA; clone size: NA; CDR3 protein: CASSFRGGLDEQYF; CDR3 DNA: TGTGCCAGCAGCTTTAGGGGGGGCCTGGACGAGCAGTACTTC
V gene: TRBV4-1; J gene: TRBJ2-7; D gene: TRBD1; clone size: NA; CDR3 protein: CASSKGQGYEQYF; CDR3 DNA: TGCGCCAGCAGCAAGGGACAGGGTTACGAGCAGTACTTC
V gene: TRBV3-1/TRBV3-2; J gene: TRBJ2-5; D gene: TRBD2; clone size: NA; CDR3 protein: CASSQLGLAGDIETQYF; CDR3 DNA: TGTGCCAGCAGCCAATTGGGACTAGCGGGGGATATTGAGACCCAGTACTTC
V gene: TRBV7-9; J gene: TRBJ1-1; D gene: NA; clone size: NA; CDR3 protein: CASSSLGGAYTEAFF; CDR3 DNA: TGTGCCAGCAGCTCCCTCGGGGGGGCGTATACTGAAGCTTTCTTT
V gene: TRBV7-9; J gene: TRBJ2-2; D gene: TRBD1; clone size: few; CDR3 protein: CASGGQGDTGELFF; CDR3 DNA: TGTGCCAGCGGCGGACAGGGGGACACCGGGGAGCTGTTTTTT
V gene: TRBV6-5; J gene: TRBJ2-7; D gene: TRBD1; clone size: once; CDR3 protein: CASSYSSDRNYEQYF; CDR3 DNA: TGTGCCAGCAGTTACTCGTCGGACAGGAATTACGAGCAGTACTTC
V gene: TRBV7-2; J gene: TRBJ1-2; D gene: NA; clone size: NA; CDR3 protein: CASSSRFTNYGYTF; CDR3 DNA: TGTGCCAGCAGCTCGAGGTTTACTAACTATGGCTACACCTTC
V gene: TRBV19; J gene: TRBJ2-7; D gene: NA; clone size: NA; CDR3 protein: CASSFDSQTSYEQYF; CDR3 DNA: TGTGCCAGTAGTTTCGACAGTCAGACCTCCTACGAGCAGTACTTT